The sequence of this T cell receptor (beta chain) was determined in a study of shared clonotypes between healthy human individuals. Across the study: Per donor, CD8 memory used one plate, CD8 naive used two, CD4 memory used three and CD4 naive used three. Whole-study results and caveats: When naive CD4 clonotypes were compared across a few donors, around 5% were shared.

With regard to this clone: Its antigen remains unidentified.

CDR3 size: 12 residues. V shed 6 bases, J shed 13 bases, and the junction held 8 bases outside the gene matches. Germline V gives CDR1 MNHEY, CDR2 SVGAGI. Healthy and HIV-negative, the adult donors had no recent acute infections or vaccinations. The CD4+ fraction was divided into a CD45RA+ naive subset and a CD45RA-negative memory subset. Some clones are missing from TCRdb's copy, which holds only in-frame ones; the method was immunoSEQ multiplex PCR. The data show some 1.5 million clones, 95% to 99% seen once. The specimen was naive CD4+ T cells sorted from blood. Subset in this sample: CD45RA+ positively selected. The receptor's source is a young man in good health. The chain links TRBV6-5 to TRBJ2-3, with 9 bases fitting TRBD2. The CDR3 protein is CASSLSGSLKYF. The CDR3 DNA follows: TGTGCCAGCAGCCTTAGCGGGAGTCTCAAGTATTTT.